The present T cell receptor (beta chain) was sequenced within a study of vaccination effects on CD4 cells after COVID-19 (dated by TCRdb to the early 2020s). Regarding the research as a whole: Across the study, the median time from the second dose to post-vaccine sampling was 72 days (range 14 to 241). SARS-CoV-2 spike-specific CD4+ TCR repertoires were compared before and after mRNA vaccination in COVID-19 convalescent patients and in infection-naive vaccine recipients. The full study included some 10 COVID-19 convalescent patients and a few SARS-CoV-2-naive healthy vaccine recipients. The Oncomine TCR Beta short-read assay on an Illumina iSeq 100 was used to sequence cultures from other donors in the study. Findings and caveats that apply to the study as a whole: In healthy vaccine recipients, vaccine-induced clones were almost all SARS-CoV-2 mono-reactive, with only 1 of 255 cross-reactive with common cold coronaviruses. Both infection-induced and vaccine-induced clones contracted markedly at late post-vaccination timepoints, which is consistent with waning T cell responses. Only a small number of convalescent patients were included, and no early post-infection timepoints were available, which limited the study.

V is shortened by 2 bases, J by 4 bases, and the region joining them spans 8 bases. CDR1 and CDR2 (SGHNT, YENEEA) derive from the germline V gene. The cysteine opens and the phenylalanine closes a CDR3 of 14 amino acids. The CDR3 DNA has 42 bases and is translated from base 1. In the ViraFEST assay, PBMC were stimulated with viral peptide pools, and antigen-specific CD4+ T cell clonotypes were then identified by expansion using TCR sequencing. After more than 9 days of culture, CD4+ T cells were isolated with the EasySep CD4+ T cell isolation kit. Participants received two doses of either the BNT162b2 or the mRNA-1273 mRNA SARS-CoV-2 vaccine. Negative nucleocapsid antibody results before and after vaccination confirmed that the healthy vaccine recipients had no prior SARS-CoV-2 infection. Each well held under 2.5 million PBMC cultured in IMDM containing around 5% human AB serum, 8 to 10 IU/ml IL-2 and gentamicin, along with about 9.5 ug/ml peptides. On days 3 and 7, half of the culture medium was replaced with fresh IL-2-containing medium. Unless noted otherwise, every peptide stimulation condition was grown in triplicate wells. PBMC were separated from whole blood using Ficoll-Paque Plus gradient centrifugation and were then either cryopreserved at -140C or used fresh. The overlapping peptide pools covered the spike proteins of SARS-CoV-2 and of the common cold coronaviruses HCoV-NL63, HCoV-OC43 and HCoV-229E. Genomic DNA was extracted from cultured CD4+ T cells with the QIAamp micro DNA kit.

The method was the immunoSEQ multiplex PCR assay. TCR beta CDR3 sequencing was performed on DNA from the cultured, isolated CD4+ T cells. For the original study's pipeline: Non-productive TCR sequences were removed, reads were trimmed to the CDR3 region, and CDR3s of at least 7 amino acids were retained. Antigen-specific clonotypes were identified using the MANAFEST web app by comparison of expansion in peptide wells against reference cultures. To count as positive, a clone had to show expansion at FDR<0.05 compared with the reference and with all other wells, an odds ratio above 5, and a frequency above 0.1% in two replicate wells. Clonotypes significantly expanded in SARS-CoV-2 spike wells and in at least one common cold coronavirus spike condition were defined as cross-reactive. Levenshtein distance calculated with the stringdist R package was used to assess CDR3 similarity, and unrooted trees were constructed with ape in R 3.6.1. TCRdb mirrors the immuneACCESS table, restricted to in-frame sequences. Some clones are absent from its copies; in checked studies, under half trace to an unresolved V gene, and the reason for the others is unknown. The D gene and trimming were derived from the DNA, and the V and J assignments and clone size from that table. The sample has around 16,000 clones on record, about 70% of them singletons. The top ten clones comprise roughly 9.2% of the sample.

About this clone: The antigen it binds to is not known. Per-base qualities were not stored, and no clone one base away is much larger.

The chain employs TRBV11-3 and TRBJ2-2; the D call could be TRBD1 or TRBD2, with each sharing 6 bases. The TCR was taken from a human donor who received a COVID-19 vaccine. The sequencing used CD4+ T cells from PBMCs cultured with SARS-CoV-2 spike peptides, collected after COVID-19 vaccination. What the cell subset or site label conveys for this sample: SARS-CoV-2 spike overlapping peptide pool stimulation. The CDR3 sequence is CASSLKGGTGELFF. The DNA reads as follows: TGTGCCAGCAGCTTAAAGGGGGGCACCGGGGAGCTGTTTTTT.